This T cell receptor beta chain was observed in a study of beta chain features in type 1 diabetes. The table lists this clone with a few counts. The CDR3 covers 15 residues. Germline V gene sequence: CDR1 SGHKS, CDR2 YYEKEE (reference sequence). The V end lost 2 bases, the J end lost 3 bases, and 12 bases lay between the germline ends. A heparinised blood draw that averaged about 100 mL was obtained once from each donor. Sorting of CD4+ naive, central memory, regulatory and stem cell-like memory cells was performed via CD45RO/CCR7/CD25/CD127/CD95/CD27. Every sorted population was more than 95% pure. Expressed TCRB transcripts were sequenced because the entire RNA isolate underwent reverse transcription. Measured with immunoSEQ multiplex PCR; TCRdb has only the in-frame clones, and not every one. Of about 300,000 clones in the sample, 8% are singletons; the top ten hold more than 0.9%.

What was sequenced was central memory CD4+ T cells from blood. This clonotype originated in a woman between 18 and 29 years old in good health. The rearrangement uses TRBV5-5 and TRBJ2-1, with TRBD1 as a possible D gene (6 bases). In DNA form, the CDR3 reads TGTGCCAGCAGCTTTTACAGGGCAGGCTACAATGAGCAGTTCTTC. Its translation: CASSFYRAGYNEQFF.